This T cell receptor beta chain was captured by sequencing in a study of cytomegalovirus exposure and HLA in healthy donors. Germline CDR1 MGHRA, CDR2 YSYEKL. The CDR3 extends over 16 amino acids. V lost 1 base and J lost 0; bases outside the gene matches: 3. The PCR contained 60 Vbeta and 13 Jbeta primers. Clones were sequenced by immunoSEQ multiplex PCR, and TCRdb holds only the in-frame ones, with some missing. The sample carries hundreds of thousands of clones, under 80% recorded once. The chain employs TRBV4-1 and TRBJ2-7; 10 bases match TRBD2. The clonotype was recovered from a female donor in good health and CMV-seronegative. Sequencing was carried out using PBMCs. CDR3 bases: TGCGCCAGCAGCCAAGGCGCTAGCGGGAGCTCCTACGAGCAGTACTTC. This encodes CASSQGASGSSYEQYF.